These 32 T cell receptor beta chains share one sample of origin, sequenced in a study of response to subunit inactivated influenza vaccine. TCRdb re-called the RT-PCR reads with MiXCR, one entry per CDR3 protein. Among 540,000 or so distinct CDR3 sequences, 10% to 15% were seen once, and the ten largest hold about 12%. The specimen was PBMCs from blood, collected roughly 47 days after vaccination. Every receptor here comes from a man in his forties or fifties who received an inactivated influenza vaccine.

J is TRBJ2-7 and V is TRBV5-1; 11 positions agree with TRBD2. Trimming at V came to 0 bases and at J to 6 bases, leaving 5 bases not matched to a gene. The CDR3 totals 15 residues. Germline values: CDR1 SGHRS, CDR2 YFSETQ. The CDR3 loop reads CASSLAATSGGEQYF. The CDR3 nucleotides are TGCGCCAGCAGCTTGGCAGCCACTAGCGGGGGCGAGCAGTACTTC.

This clonotype came up a few times. The chain has TRBV4-2 and TRBJ2-2; 8 nucleotides line up with TRBD1. Germline values: CDR1 LGHNA, CDR2 YNFKEQ. The V gene end was trimmed by 0 bases and the J gene end by 1 base; junction bases not matched to a gene: 7. The CDR3 has 18 amino acids. The CDR3 region has the DNA TGTGCCAGCAGCCAAGATCCCCTCGACAGGGGGAACACCGGGGAGCTGTTTTTT. It specifies CASSQDPLDRGNTGELFF.

CDR3 coding DNA: TGTGCCAGCAGTTACCTTCGGGGACGCTCCTACGAGCAGTACTTC. It yields the protein CASSYLRGRSYEQYF. The chain employs TRBV6-5 and TRBJ2-7; the D gene could be TRBD1 or TRBD2 (5 bases each). This CDR3 comprises 15 residues. Germline V gene lookup returns CDR1 MNHEY and CDR2 SVGAGI. V lost 2 bases and J 0 bases, leaving 11 bases between the germline ends.

This clonotype was detected only a few times. The chain combines TRBV7-8 with TRBJ2-3, with D perhaps being TRBD1 or TRBD2 (7 bases each). Germline V CDR1 and CDR2: SGHVS, FQNEAQ. Trimming stripped 5 bases from V and 3 bases from J, with 18 bases between. This CDR3 spans 16 amino acids. The CDR3 is CASSPGGVPGTDTQYF. CDR3 in DNA: TGTGCCAGCAGCCCAGGGGGGGTCCCAGGGACAGATACGCAGTATTTT.

This clonotype was observed many times. V usage is TRBV7-6 and J usage is TRBJ2-2; 7 bases are a match to TRBD2. V dropped 2 bases and J dropped 1; count of bases not matched to a gene: 7. This CDR3 is built from 17 residues. CDR1 and CDR2 from the germline V gene are SGHVS and FNYEAQ. CDR3 protein: CASSLLGTNENTGELFF. The CDR3 DNA reads as TGTGCCAGCAGCTTACTGGGGACTAACGAGAACACCGGGGAGCTGTTTTTT. Filled out from reference TRBV7-6 and TRBJ2-2, the complete variable domain reads GAGVSQSPRYKVTKRGQDVALRCDPISGHVSLYWYRQALGQGPEFLTYFNYEAQQDKSGLPNDRFSAERPEGSISTLTIQRTEQRDSAMYRCASSLLGTNENTGELFFGEGSRLTVL.

The chain recombines TRBV6-5 with TRBJ2-7; 7 nucleotides line up with TRBD2. Germline loops: CDR1 MNHEY, CDR2 SVGAGI. CDR3 length: 14 residues. Trimming removed 0 bases from V and 6 bases from J; junction bases left unmatched: 5. Here the CDR3 reads CASSYSKGGVEQYF. The CDR3 region has the DNA TGTGCCAGCAGTTACTCGAAGGGAGGGGTCGAGCAGTACTTC.

This clonotype turned up a few times. The gene calls are TRBV20-1 and TRBJ2-4; TRBD2 matches 9 bases. Germline assignment: CDR1 DFQATT and CDR2 SNEGSKA (reference sequence). Losses at the gene ends were 7 bases for V and 0 bases for J; bases not matched to a gene: 10. The CDR3 extends over 16 amino acids. The CDR3: CSGGVAGAIAKNIQYF. The DNA for the CDR3 is TGCAGTGGAGGGGTAGCGGGGGCCATAGCCAAAAACATTCAGTACTTC.

This clonotype was recorded a few times. The chain has TRBV7-2 and TRBJ2-7; D may be TRBD1 (5 bases). This CDR3 is built from 13 residues. The germline V and J ends were trimmed by 5 bases and 4 bases, with 12 bases remaining between them. Germline lookup yields CDR1 SGHTA and CDR2 FQGNSA. In DNA form, the CDR3 reads TGTGCCAGCAGCGAGCGCACAGGTTACGAGCAGTACTTC. It is translated as CASSERTGYEQYF.

This clonotype was recorded a few times. The chain employs TRBV7-6 and TRBJ2-1, with TRBD1 matching 8 bases. V shed 5 bases, J shed 5 bases, and the junction held 14 bases outside the gene matches. Per germline, CDR1 SGHVS and CDR2 FNYEAQ. The CDR3 spans 17 residues. CDR3 DNA sequence: TGTGCCAGCAGCCAGAAGACTAGACAGGGGCCCCACAATGAGCAGTTCTTC. This encodes CASSQKTRQGPHNEQFF.

This clonotype was recorded a few times. The chain links TRBV15 to TRBJ2-1, with TRBD2 matching over 7 bases. The CDR3 extends over 16 amino acids. After removal of 4 bases from V and 5 bases from J, the junction contained 11 bases not matched to a gene. CDR1 is LNHNV and CDR2 is YYDKDF in the germline V gene (reference sequence). The CDR3 DNA follows: TGTGCCACCAGCACGGTTGGGCTAGCGGACAACAATGAGCAGTTCTTC. Residues: CATSTVGLADNNEQFF.

This sequence joins TRBV6-1 and TRBJ1-5, with a tentative D call TRBD1 (5 bases). CDR3 size: 18 residues. Germline loops: CDR1 MNHNS, CDR2 SASEGT. V gave up 4 bases and J gave up 3 bases, with 22 bases separating them. As DNA, the CDR3 is TGTGCCAGCAGTGGGTGGAGCTGGGACCCCATCCTCAATCAGCCCCAGCATTTT. This sequence encodes CASSGWSWDPILNQPQHF.

This clonotype was recorded a few times. The V and J genes are TRBV9 and TRBJ1-1; no firm D call. V was trimmed by 1 base and J by 1 base, leaving 5 bases between them. Germline V gene sequence: CDR1 SGDLS, CDR2 YYNGEE. There are 13 residues in the CDR3. The CDR3 reads CASSVYQNTEAFF. Written as DNA, the CDR3 is TGTGCCAGCAGCGTATATCAGAACACTGAAGCTTTCTTT.

This clonotype occurred a few times. The chain is built from TRBV20-1 and TRBJ2-4, with D perhaps TRBD1 or TRBD2 (6 bases each). The V gene lost 5 bases and the J gene lost 1 base, with 21 bases spanning the gap. Germline loops: CDR1 DFQATT, CDR2 SNEGSKA (reference sequence). This CDR3 region has 17 residues. CDR3 coding DNA: TGCAGTGCTGCCGGGACTGGGGGGCTTTCCGCCAAAAACATTCAGTACTTC. It is translated as CSAAGTGGLSAKNIQYF.

This clonotype has only a few counts. The chain employs TRBV7-2 and TRBJ2-7; 9 nucleotides line up with TRBD2. V lost 4 bases, J lost 0 bases, and 1 base stayed unmatched. The CDR3 is made up of 14 amino acids. Germline assignment: CDR1 SGHTA and CDR2 FQGNSA. The CDR3 region has the DNA TGTGCCAGCAGCTCTAGCGGGGCCTCCTACGAGCAGTACTTC. Its protein product is CASSSSGASYEQYF.

The V call is TRBV6-1, the J call TRBJ2-7, with 8 positions matching TRBD1. The junction had 8 bases not matched to a gene; V was cut back by 9 bases and J by 4 bases. The CDR3 loop spans 13 amino acids. Germline-derived CDR1 and CDR2 are MNHNS and SASEGT. The CDR3 spells CARLWTGIYEQYF. CDR3 in DNA: TGTGCCAGGTTATGGACAGGGATATACGAGCAGTACTTC.

This clonotype occurred a few times. The chain joins TRBV5-1 to TRBJ2-7; D not certain. With 1 base removed from V and 5 bases from J, the gap between germline ends came to 10 bases. CDR3 length equals 13 residues. From germline, CDR1 is SGHRS and CDR2 YFSETQ. CDR3 in amino acids: CASSLSSTNEQYF. CDR3 nucleotides: TGCGCCAGCAGCTTGTCCAGTACCAACGAGCAGTACTTC.

This clonotype came up a few times. The chain employs TRBV18 and TRBJ2-7; no reliable D call. Trimming shortened V by 0 bases and J by 3 bases, and 18 bases separated the two germline ends. Per the germline V gene, CDR1 is KGHSH and CDR2 is LQKENI. The CDR3 consists of 17 residues. For the CDR3, the DNA is TGTGCCAGCTCACCACCAAGTGCTAGTTATGCTCTCTACGAGCAGTACTTC. Amino acids: CASSPPSASYALYEQYF. The variable domain in full, completed from reference TRBV18 and TRBJ2-7, reads NAGVMQNPRHLVRRRGQEARLRCSPMKGHSHVYWYRQLPEEGLKFMVYLQKENIIDESGMPKERFSAEFPKEGPSILRIQQVVRGDSAAYFCASSPPSASYALYEQYFGPGTRLTVT.

This chain joins TRBV7-9 and TRBJ2-7; 9 bases match TRBD1. V shed 4 bases, J shed 6 bases, and the junction held 13 bases outside the gene matches. This CDR3 is 16 amino acids long. Germline values: CDR1 SEHNR, CDR2 FQNEAQ (reference sequence). The CDR3: CASSSLPGQGLGEQYF. The CDR3, as DNA: TGTGCCAGCAGCTCGCTCCCGGGACAGGGTCTGGGCGAGCAGTACTTC.

The chain employs TRBV10-3 and TRBJ2-2; a possible D gene is TRBD2 (6 bases). Trimming took off 6 bases at V and 4 bases at J, with 9 bases between the two ends. CDR3 length: 13 amino acids. CDR1 and CDR2 from the germline V gene are ENHRY and SYGVKD. In DNA, the CDR3 is TGTGCCATCAGGAGGGGAGGCACCGGGGAGCTGTTTTTT. It specifies CAIRRGGTGELFF.

V gene TRBV5-6 combines with J gene TRBJ2-3; possibly TRBD1 for D (6 bases). This CDR3 is built from 11 residues. Deletions cut 7 bases from V and 11 bases from J, with 14 bases between. Germline CDR1 and CDR2: SGHDT and YYEEEE. DNA of the CDR3: TGTGCCAGCGGCATAGGACAGTGGCAGTATTTT. It encodes CASGIGQWQYF.

This clonotype was seen a handful of times. This chain uses TRBV10-3 with TRBJ2-4, with 11 bases aligning to TRBD2. J was trimmed by 9 bases and V by 0 bases; bases with no gene match: 7. Germline V gene data show CDR1 as ENHRY and CDR2 as SYGVKD. The CDR3 runs to 16 residues. CDR3: CAISESTSGSGSIQYF. The CDR3 nucleotides read TGTGCCATCAGTGAGTCTACTAGCGGGAGCGGGAGCATTCAGTACTTC.

The chain joins TRBV7-9 to TRBJ2-2, with D perhaps TRBD2 (5 bases). V gave up 5 bases and J gave up 2 bases, with 9 bases separating them. Germline CDR1 is SEHNR and CDR2 is FQNEAQ (reference sequence). The CDR3 has 14 residues. The DNA for the CDR3 is TGTGCCAGCAGCAGGACTTCAAACACCGGGGAGCTGTTTTTT. Translation: CASSRTSNTGELFF.

This clonotype was counted at least ten times. The chain couples TRBV12-3 or TRBV12-4 to TRBJ2-1, with D maybe TRBD2 (6 bases). Trimming removed 7 bases at V and 0 bases at J, with 7 bases between. CDR3 length: 13 residues. This chain's CDR3 is CASKEGSYNEQFF. The CDR3 DNA reads TGTGCCAGCAAGGAGGGCTCCTACAATGAGCAGTTCTTC.

This clonotype was detected only a few times. This rearrangement joins TRBV5-1 to TRBJ2-1; D gene ambiguous. The CDR3 is made up of 14 amino acids. V lost 2 bases, J lost 8 bases, and 14 bases lay in between. Germline CDR1 SGHRS, CDR2 YFSETQ. The CDR3 nucleotides are TGCGCCAGCAGCTTAAGGGCGGCCGCGGATGAGCAGTTCTTC. Translation gives CASSLRAAADEQFF.

This rearrangement joins TRBV2 to TRBJ2-7, with a possible D match to TRBD1 (5 bases). Germline CDR1 reads SNHLY; CDR2 reads FYNNEI. V lost 4 bases to trimming and J lost 3 bases, with 13 bases between them. The length of the CDR3 is 14 residues. The CDR3 sequence is CASSGVNQGYEQYF. The CDR3 bases are TGTGCCAGCAGTGGGGTCAACCAGGGCTACGAGCAGTACTTC.

This clonotype came up a few times. The V gene is TRBV5-1, the J gene TRBJ2-1; 11 nucleotides align to TRBD2. CDR1 is SGHRS, CDR2 YFSETQ, per germline. The CDR3 spans 17 residues. The ends lost 1 base at V and 3 bases at J; junction bases unmatched: 6. CDR3 bases: TGCGCCAGCAGCTTGTTCGGGACTAGCGGTGTCTACAATGAGCAGTTCTTC. Protein sequence: CASSLFGTSGVYNEQFF.

This clonotype was observed at least ten times. This chain links TRBV12-3 or TRBV12-4 with TRBJ1-1, with D maybe TRBD1 (5 bases). The CDR3 is 14 amino acids. V lost 3 bases, J lost 4 bases, and 12 bases lay in between. The CDR3 nucleotides read TGTGCCAGCAGTTTGTCAGGGCGGGCCACTGAAGCTTTCTTT. Residues: CASSLSGRATEAFF.

This clonotype has a handful of counts. The chain joins TRBV29-1 to TRBJ1-2; TRBD1 might be the D (6 bases). CDR1 SQVTM and CDR2 ANQGSEA come from the germline V gene. This CDR3 region has 12 residues. V lost 3 bases to trimming and J lost 4 bases, with 9 bases between them. CDR3 bases: TGCAGCGTTGATACAGGGCTCTATGGCTACACCTTC. Translation gives CSVDTGLYGYTF.

This clonotype was counted between two and nine times. A read error may account for a junction end that differs from germline. This chain joins TRBV5-1 and TRBJ2-1; D may be TRBD2 (5 bases). Germline V gene lookup returns CDR1 SGHRS and CDR2 YFSETQ. CDR3 length equals 14 residues. CDR3 nucleotide sequence: TGCGCCAGCGGCGAGGGCGCCCCGTCGGCTGCGGAGAACTTC. Translating gives CASGEGAPSAAENF.

In this sample, this clonotype turned up many times. This chain links TRBV12-3 or TRBV12-4 with TRBJ2-4; no definite D call. The CDR3 runs 12 residues. Trimming took off 6 bases at V and 10 bases at J, with 13 bases between the two ends. The CDR3 sequence: CASSFRAAIQYF. In DNA form, the CDR3 reads TGTGCCAGCAGCTTTCGGGCCGCTATTCAGTACTTC.

The sample holds many counts of this clonotype. The CDR3 sequence: CASSAPWTGGTGELFF. In DNA form, the CDR3 reads TGTGCCAGCAGCGCCCCTTGGACAGGGGGGACCGGGGAGCTGTTTTTT. The chain joins TRBV4-2 to TRBJ2-2; 10 nucleotides match TRBD1. Trimming cost V 5 bases and J 5 bases; bases outside gene matches: 8. Germline CDR1 reads LGHNA; CDR2 reads YNFKEQ. The CDR3 covers 16 residues.

This clonotype was counted many times. This chain's CDR3 is CASSLQGKVNQPQHF. In DNA, the CDR3 is TGCGCCAGCAGCCTACAGGGTAAGGTCAATCAGCCCCAGCATTTT. The chain is built from TRBV5-1 and TRBJ1-5; D is possibly TRBD1 (6 bases). CDR1 is SGHRS and CDR2 is YFSETQ in the germline V gene. V dropped 4 bases and J dropped 3 bases, with 14 bases sitting between them. The length of the CDR3 is 15 residues.